This T cell receptor (beta chain) was retrieved from a study of radiotherapy plus CTLA-4 blockade in lung cancer. Study-level background: Objective response was observed in 18% of patients, and disease control in less than 35%.

Study results and caveats: Per reports, early blood T cell clone dynamics, plus interferon-beta, forecast response most strongly. Following radiotherapy plus ipilimumab, tumor-derived TCR clones expanded in the blood.

Concerning this clone itself: Its antigen is as yet unknown.

The junction had 7 bases not matched to a gene; V was cut back by 2 bases and J by 6 bases. Germline V gives CDR1 SGHRS, CDR2 YFSETQ. This CDR3 region has 14 residues. Generated by immunoSEQ multiplex PCR, the TCRdb table keeps only in-frame clones and is missing some. The data hold tens of thousands of clones, with 65% to 85% observed a single time. Sequenced material: peripheral blood, taken from a patient treated with radiotherapy plus ipilimumab. The chain uses TRBV5-1 and TRBJ2-5; 7 nucleotides line up with TRBD1. This TCR came from a human donor with non-small cell lung cancer whose response to radiotherapy plus ipilimumab could not be evaluated. This CDR3 reads CASSFSDRVKTQYF. The DNA for the CDR3 is TGCGCCAGCAGCTTTTCCGACAGGGTGAAGACCCAGTACTTC.